This record looks at one T cell receptor (beta chain) sequence and its context. Its specificity is unknown. The sample originates from a study of post-analysis software for immune sequencing data. Study-wide background: Included among the disease courses, which were recorded for the cohort, were relapsing-remitting, secondary progressive and progressive-relapsing multiple sclerosis. Study-level points and caveats: With F measure, samples from one preparation batch clustered together strongly. A significant reduction in normalized Chao1 diversity was observed in multiple sclerosis patients versus controls.

Unique molecular identifiers featured in each of the TCR beta cDNA libraries. TCRdb independently ran MiXCR on the PCR reads; one entry per CDR3 protein. The table lists around 770,000 distinct CDR3 sequences, about half of them singletons. Sequenced input: blood. This receptor was obtained from a girl aged 5 to 17 with multiple sclerosis.

This CDR3 is CAISTGPTQETQYF. In DNA, the CDR3 is TGTGCCATATCCACCGGGCCAACCCAAGAGACCCAGTACTTC. The V call is TRBV2, the J call TRBJ2-5; D remains ambiguous. The CDR3 length is 14 residues. V was clipped by 10 bases and J by 1 base, with 16 bases between them. Germline lookup yields CDR1 SNHLY and CDR2 FYNNEI. The entire variable domain, with the rest obtained from reference TRBV2 and TRBJ2-5, is as follows: EPEVTQTPSHQVTQMGQEVILRCVPISNHLYFYWYRQILGQKVEFLVSFYNNEISEKSEIFDDQFSVERPDGSNFTLKIRSTKLEDSAMYFCAISTGPTQETQYFGPGTRLLVL.